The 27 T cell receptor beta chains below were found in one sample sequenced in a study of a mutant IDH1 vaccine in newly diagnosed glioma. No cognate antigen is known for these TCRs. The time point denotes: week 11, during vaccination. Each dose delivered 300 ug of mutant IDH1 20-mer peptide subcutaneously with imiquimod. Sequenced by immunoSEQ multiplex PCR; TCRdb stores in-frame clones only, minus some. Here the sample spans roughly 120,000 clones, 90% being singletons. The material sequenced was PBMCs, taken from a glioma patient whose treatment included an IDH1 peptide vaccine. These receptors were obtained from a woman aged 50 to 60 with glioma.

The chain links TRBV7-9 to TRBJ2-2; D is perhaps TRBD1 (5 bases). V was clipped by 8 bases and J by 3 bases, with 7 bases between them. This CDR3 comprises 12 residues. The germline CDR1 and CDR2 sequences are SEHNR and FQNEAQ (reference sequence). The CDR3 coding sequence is TGTGCCAGCTCGACAGACACCGGGGAGCTGTTTTTT. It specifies CASSTDTGELFF.

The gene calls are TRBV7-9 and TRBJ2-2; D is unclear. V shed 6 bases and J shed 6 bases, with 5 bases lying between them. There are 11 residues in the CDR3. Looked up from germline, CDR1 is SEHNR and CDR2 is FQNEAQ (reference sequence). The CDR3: CASRGAGELFF. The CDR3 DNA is TGTGCCAGCAGGGGCGCCGGGGAGCTGTTTTTT.

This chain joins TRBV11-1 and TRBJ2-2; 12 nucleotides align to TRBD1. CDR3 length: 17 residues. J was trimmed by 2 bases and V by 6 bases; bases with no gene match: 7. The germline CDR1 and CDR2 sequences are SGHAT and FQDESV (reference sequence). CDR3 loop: CASRSMGQGANTGELFF. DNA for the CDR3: TGTGCCAGCAGATCGATGGGACAGGGGGCAAACACCGGGGAGCTGTTTTTT.

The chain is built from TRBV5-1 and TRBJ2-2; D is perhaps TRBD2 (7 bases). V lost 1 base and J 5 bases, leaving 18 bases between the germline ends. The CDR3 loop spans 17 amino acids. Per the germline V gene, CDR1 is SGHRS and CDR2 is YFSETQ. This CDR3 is CASSLTPRGRETGELFF. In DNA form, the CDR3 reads TGCGCCAGCAGCTTGACCCCGAGGGGGAGGGAAACCGGGGAGCTGTTTTTT.

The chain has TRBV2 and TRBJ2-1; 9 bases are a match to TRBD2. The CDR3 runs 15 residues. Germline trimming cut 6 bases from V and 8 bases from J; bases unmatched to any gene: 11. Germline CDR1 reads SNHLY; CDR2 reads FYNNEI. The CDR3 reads CASSRLAGVRYEQFF. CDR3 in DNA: TGTGCCAGCAGCCGATTAGCGGGAGTTCGCTATGAGCAGTTCTTC. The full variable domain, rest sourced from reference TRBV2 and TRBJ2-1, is EPEVTQTPSHQVTQMGQEVILRCVPISNHLYFYWYRQILGQKVEFLVSFYNNEISEKSEIFDDQFSVERPDGSNFTLKIRSTKLEDSAMYFCASSRLAGVRYEQFFGPGTRLTVL.

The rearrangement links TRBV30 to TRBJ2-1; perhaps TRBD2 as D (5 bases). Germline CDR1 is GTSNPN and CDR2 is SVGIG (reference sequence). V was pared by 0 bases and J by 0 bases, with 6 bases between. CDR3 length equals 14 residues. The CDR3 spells CAWSVGVSYNEQFF. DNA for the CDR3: TGTGCCTGGAGTGTCGGGGTCTCCTACAATGAGCAGTTCTTC.

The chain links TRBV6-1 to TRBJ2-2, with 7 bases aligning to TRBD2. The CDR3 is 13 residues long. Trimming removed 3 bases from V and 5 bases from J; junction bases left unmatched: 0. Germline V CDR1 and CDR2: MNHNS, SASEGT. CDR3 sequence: CASSERETGELFF. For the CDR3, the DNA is TGTGCCAGCAGTGAGCGGGAGACCGGGGAGCTGTTTTTT.

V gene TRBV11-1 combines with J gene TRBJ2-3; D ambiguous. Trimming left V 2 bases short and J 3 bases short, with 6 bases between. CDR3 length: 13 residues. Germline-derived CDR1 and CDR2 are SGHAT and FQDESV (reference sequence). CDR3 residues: CASSLPSTDTQYF. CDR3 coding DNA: TGTGCCAGCAGCTTACCCAGTACAGATACGCAGTATTTT.

The CDR3, as DNA: TGTGCCAGCAGTTTAGGGATAGCGGGTACCTACGAGCAGTACTTC. Its protein is CASSLGIAGTYEQYF. This sequence joins TRBV28 and TRBJ2-7; 7 bases match TRBD2. J was trimmed by 2 bases and V by 2 bases; bases with no gene match: 6. Germline CDR1 MDHEN, CDR2 SYDVKM. The CDR3 spans 15 residues. Complete variable domain (other parts from reference TRBV28 and TRBJ2-7): DVKVTQSSRYLVKRTGEKVFLECVQDMDHENMFWYRQDPGLGLRLIYFSYDVKMKEKGDIPEGYSVSREKKERFSLILESASTNQTSMYLCASSLGIAGTYEQYFGPGTRLTVT.

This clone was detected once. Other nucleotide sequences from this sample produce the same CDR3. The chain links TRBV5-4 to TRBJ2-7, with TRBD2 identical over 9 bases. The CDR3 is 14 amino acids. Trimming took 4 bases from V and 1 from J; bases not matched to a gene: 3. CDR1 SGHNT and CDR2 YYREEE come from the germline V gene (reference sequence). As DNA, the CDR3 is TGTGCCAGCAGCAGTCTAGCGGGGTCCTACGAGCAGTACTTC. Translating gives CASSSLAGSYEQYF.

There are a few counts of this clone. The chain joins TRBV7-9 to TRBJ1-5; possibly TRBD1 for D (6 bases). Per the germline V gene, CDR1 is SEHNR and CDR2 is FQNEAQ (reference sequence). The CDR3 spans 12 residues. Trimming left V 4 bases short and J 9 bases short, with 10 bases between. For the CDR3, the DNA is TGTGCCAGCAGCTCCACAGGGTTGCCCCAGCATTTT. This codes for CASSSTGLPQHF.

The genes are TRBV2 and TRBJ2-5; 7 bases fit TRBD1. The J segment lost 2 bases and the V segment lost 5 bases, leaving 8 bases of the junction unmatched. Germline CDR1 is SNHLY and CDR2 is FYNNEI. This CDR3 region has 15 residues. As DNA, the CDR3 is TGTGCCAGCAGTTACGGGACAGCATTTCAAGAGACCCAGTACTTC. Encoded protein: CASSYGTAFQETQYF.

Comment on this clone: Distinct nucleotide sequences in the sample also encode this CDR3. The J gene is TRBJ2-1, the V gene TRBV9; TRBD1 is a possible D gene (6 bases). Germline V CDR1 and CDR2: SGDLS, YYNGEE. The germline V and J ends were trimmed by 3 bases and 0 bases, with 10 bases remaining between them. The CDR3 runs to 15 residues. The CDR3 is CASSAEGDSYNEQFF. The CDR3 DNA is TGTGCCAGCAGCGCTGAGGGGGACTCCTACAATGAGCAGTTCTTC.

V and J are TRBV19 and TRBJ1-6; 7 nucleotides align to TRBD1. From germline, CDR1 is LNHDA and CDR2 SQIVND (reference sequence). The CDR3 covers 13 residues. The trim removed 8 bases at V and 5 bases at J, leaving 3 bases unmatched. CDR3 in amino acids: CASADRDNSPLHF. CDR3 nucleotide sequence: TGTGCCAGTGCCGACAGGGATAATTCACCCCTCCACTTT.

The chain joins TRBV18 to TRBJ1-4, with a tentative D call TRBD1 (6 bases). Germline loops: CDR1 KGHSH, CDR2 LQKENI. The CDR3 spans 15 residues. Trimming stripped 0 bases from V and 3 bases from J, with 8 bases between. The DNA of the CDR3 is TGTGCCAGCTCACCACCGGGGGCCTCTAATGAAAAACTGTTTTTT. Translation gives CASSPPGASNEKLFF. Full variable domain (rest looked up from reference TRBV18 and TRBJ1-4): NAGVMQNPRHLVRRRGQEARLRCSPMKGHSHVYWYRQLPEEGLKFMVYLQKENIIDESGMPKERFSAEFPKEGPSILRIQQVVRGDSAAYFCASSPPGASNEKLFFGSGTQLSVL.

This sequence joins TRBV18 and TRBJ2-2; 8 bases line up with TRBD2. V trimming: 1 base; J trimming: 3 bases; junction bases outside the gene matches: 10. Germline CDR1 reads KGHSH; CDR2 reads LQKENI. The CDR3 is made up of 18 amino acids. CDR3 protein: CASSPRSRLARDTGELFF. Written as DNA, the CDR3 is TGTGCCAGCTCACCACGTTCCCGACTAGCGAGGGACACCGGGGAGCTGTTTTTT. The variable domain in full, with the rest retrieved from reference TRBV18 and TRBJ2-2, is NAGVMQNPRHLVRRRGQEARLRCSPMKGHSHVYWYRQLPEEGLKFMVYLQKENIIDESGMPKERFSAEFPKEGPSILRIQQVVRGDSAAYFCASSPRSRLARDTGELFFGEGSRLTVL.

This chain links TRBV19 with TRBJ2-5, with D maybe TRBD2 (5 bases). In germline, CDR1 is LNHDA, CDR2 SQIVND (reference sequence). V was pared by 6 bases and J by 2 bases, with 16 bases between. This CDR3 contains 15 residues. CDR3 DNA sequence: TGTGCCAGTAGCAAGGCCGGACGGGGACAAGAGACCCAGTACTTC. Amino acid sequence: CASSKAGRGQETQYF.

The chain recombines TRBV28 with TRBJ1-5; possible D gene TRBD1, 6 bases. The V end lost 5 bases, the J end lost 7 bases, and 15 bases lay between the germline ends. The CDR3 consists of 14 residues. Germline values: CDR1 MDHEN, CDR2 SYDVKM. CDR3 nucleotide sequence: TGTGCCAGCAGTCCTCCACAGGGTTGGCAGCCCCAGCATTTT. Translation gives CASSPPQGWQPQHF.

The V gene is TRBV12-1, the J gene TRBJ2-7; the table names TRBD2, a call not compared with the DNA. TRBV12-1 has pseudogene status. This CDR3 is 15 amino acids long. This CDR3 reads CASSLGLADSYEQYF. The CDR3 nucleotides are TGTGCCAGCAGCTTGGGACTAGCGGACTCCTACGAGCAGTACTTC.

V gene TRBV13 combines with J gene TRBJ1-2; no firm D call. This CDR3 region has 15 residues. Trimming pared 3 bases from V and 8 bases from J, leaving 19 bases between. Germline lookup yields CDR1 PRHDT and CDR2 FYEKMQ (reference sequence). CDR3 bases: TGTGCCAGCAGCTTGGCTACTTCGGCGGGTGGCGGCTACACCTTC. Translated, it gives CASSLATSAGGGYTF.

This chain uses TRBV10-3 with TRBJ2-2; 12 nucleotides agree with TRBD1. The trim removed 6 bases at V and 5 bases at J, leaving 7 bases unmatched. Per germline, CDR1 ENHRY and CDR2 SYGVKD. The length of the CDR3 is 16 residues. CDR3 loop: CAISMGQGAWTGELFF. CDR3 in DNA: TGTGCCATCAGCATGGGACAGGGGGCTTGGACCGGGGAGCTGTTTTTT.

The CDR3, as DNA: TGTGCCACCAGCAGAGATCAGGCGGGCAGGGGGGATACGCAGTATTTT. Translation gives CATSRDQAGRGDTQYF. The genes are TRBV15 and TRBJ2-3; 7 bases align to TRBD1. The CDR3 is 16 residues long. The ends lost 0 bases at V and 6 bases at J; junction bases unmatched: 9. From germline, CDR1 is LNHNV and CDR2 YYDKDF (reference sequence).

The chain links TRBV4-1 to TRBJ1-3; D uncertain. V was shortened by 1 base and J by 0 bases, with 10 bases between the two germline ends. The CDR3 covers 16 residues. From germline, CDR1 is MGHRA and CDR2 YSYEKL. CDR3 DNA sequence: TGCGCCAGCAGCCAAGTTCGGACGGACTCTGGAAACACCATATATTTT. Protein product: CASSQVRTDSGNTIYF.

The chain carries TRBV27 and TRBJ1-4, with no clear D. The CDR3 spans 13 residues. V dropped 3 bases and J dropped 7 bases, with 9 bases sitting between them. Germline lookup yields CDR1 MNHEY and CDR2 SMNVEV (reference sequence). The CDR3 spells CASSLREGEKLFF. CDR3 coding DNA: TGTGCCAGCAGTTTGAGGGAAGGTGAAAAACTGTTTTTT. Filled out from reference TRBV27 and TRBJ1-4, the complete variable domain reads EAQVTQNPRYLITVTGKKLTVTCSQNMNHEYMSWYRQDPGLGLRQIYYSMNVEVTDKGDVPEGYKVSRKEKRNFPLILESPSPNQTSLYFCASSLREGEKLFFGSGTQLSVL.

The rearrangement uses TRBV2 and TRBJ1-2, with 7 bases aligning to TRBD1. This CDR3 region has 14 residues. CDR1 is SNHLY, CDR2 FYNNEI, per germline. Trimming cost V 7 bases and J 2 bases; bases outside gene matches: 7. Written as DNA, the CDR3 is TGTGCCAGCACCCCGGGACAGAGAAACTATGGCTACACCTTC. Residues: CASTPGQRNYGYTF.

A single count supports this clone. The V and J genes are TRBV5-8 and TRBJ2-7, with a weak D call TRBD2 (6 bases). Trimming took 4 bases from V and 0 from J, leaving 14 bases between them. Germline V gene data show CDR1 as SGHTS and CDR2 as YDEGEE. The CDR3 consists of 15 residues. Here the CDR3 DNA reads TGTGCCAGCAGCCCGGGGGACTCCAGCTCCTACGAGCAGTACTTC. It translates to CASSPGDSSSYEQYF.

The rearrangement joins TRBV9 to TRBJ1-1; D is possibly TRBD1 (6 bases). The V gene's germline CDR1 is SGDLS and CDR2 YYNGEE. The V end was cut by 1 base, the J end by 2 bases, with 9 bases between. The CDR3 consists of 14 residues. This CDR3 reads CASSVPDSNTEAFF. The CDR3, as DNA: TGTGCCAGCAGCGTACCGGACAGCAACACTGAAGCTTTCTTT.